These 5 T cell receptor beta chains came from one sample sequenced in a study of beta chain features in type 1 diabetes. All of the isolated RNA was reverse transcribed, so expressed TCRB transcripts were sequenced. Measured with immunoSEQ multiplex PCR; TCRdb has only the in-frame clones, and not every one. The sample yields 390,000 or so clones, approximately 15% seen once. The specimen sequenced was naive CD4+ T cells from blood. These receptors were obtained from a man younger than 45 in good health.

This chain connects TRBV6-5 to TRBJ1-6; D not resolved. Deletions cut 0 bases from V and 9 bases from J, with 12 bases between. Germline lookup yields CDR1 MNHEY and CDR2 SVGAGI. The CDR3 has 15 residues. CDR3 residues: CASSYSREEGSPLHF. The CDR3 DNA sequence: TGTGCCAGCAGTTACTCGAGGGAAGAGGGTTCACCCCTCCACTTT.

This sequence joins TRBV7-2 and TRBJ1-2; maybe TRBD1 (5 bases). V was trimmed by 5 bases and J by 4 bases, leaving 17 bases between them. Germline CDR1 and CDR2: SGHTA and FQGNSA. The CDR3 extends over 15 amino acids. CDR3 sequence reads: CASSAYQGFTYGYTF. The CDR3 DNA is TGTGCCAGCAGCGCCTATCAGGGTTTCACCTATGGCTACACCTTC.

The chain links TRBV5-6 to TRBJ2-7; no reliable D call. Germline CDR1 SGHDT, CDR2 YYEEEE. Trimming left V 1 base short and J 5 bases short, with 10 bases between. The CDR3 is 13 residues long. CDR3 protein: CASSLFQFDEQYV. The CDR3 nucleotides read TGTGCCAGCAGCTTGTTTCAATTTGACGAGCAGTACGTC.

This clone was detected a few times. This chain uses TRBV11-2 with TRBJ2-3; 7 bases fit TRBD2. V dropped 3 bases and J dropped 5; count of bases not matched to a gene: 8. The germline CDR1 and CDR2 sequences are SGHAT and FQNNGV. This CDR3 region has 15 residues. The CDR3 DNA sequence: TGTGCCAGCAGCTTGGGCGGGAGTGCCAAAGATACGCAGTATTTT. This gives the protein CASSLGGSAKDTQYF. Supplemented by reference TRBV11-2 and TRBJ2-3, the full variable domain reads EAGVAQSPRYKIIEKRQSVAFWCNPISGHATLYWYQQILGQGPKLLIQFQNNGVVDDSQLPKDRFSAERLKGVDSTLKIQPAKLEDSAVYLCASSLGGSAKDTQYFGPGTRLTVL.

This clone has just a few counts. The V gene is TRBV18, the J gene TRBJ1-2; no reliable D call. The CDR3 extends over 14 amino acids. From germline, CDR1 is KGHSH and CDR2 LQKENI. V dropped 0 bases and J dropped 1 base, with 6 bases sitting between them. CDR3 residues: CASSPPTGNYGYTF. CDR3 DNA: TGTGCCAGCTCACCACCGACTGGTAACTATGGCTACACCTTC.